This is a list of T cell receptor beta chains from one sample in a study of cytomegalovirus exposure and HLA in healthy donors. Libraries were prepared by immunoSEQ multiplex PCR; TCRdb keeps only in-frame clonotypes and omits some of them. The table includes over 150,000 clones, around 79% detected once. The sample comprised PBMCs. The receptors were gathered from a woman between 35 and 50 years old in good health and CMV-seropositive. Both conserved end residues are part of each CDR3. D genes are given only for firm matches. The size of a clone is reported for some rows only, either as once, few or many, or as a class for expanded clones.

.	TRBV6-5	.	TRBJ2-2	CASSSGVGGELFF	TGTGCCAGCAGTTCGGGGGTGGGCGGGGAGCTGTTTTTT
.	TRBV21-1	few	TRBJ2-5	CASSKARAGGPNSPYQETQYF	TGTGCCAGCAGCAAAGCGCGGGCCGGGGGACCTAATTCTCCGTACCAAGAGACCCAGTACTTC
.	TRBV2	.	TRBJ1-1	CASSVFRGTEAFF	TGTGCCAGCAGTGTCTTCCGGGGCACTGAAGCTTTCTTT
TRBD2	TRBV7-9	.	TRBJ2-7	CASSTQRGSAYEQYF	TGTGCCAGCAGCACCCAGCGGGGGTCCGCCTACGAGCAGTACTTC
TRBD1	TRBV13	.	TRBJ2-7	CASSPGQLGHEQYF	TGTGCCAGCAGCCCGGGACAGTTGGGGCACGAGCAGTACTTC
TRBD2	TRBV4-3	few	TRBJ2-3	CASSPGAAGLAGLSDTQYF	TGCGCCAGCAGCCCCGGAGCTGCGGGACTAGCGGGGCTATCAGATACGCAGTATTTT
.	TRBV5-6	.	TRBJ1-2	CASSLSMDGGARGYTF	TGTGCCAGCAGCTTATCCATGGATGGGGGGGCGAGGGGCTACACCTTC
TRBD2	TRBV28	.	TRBJ2-3	CASSPSSGSTDTQYF	TGTGCCAGCAGTCCCTCTAGCGGGAGTACAGATACGCAGTATTTT
TRBD2	TRBV5-6	.	TRBJ2-7	CASSPRGSGSIYEQYF	TGTGCCAGCAGCCCCCGAGGTAGCGGGAGTATCTACGAGCAGTACTTC
TRBD1	TRBV19	.	TRBJ1-3	CASSKKTGTGSGNTIYF	TGTGCCAGTAGTAAGAAGACCGGGACAGGGTCGGGAAACACCATATATTTT
TRBD2	TRBV2	.	TRBJ2-3	CASSEQAGGPPDTQYF	TGTGCCAGCAGTGAACAGGCGGGGGGGCCCCCAGATACGCAGTATTTT
.	TRBV7-2	.	TRBJ1-1	CASSLGQNTEAFF	TGTGCCAGCAGCTTAGGACAGAACACTGAAGCTTTCTTT
TRBD1	TRBV18	few	TRBJ2-2	CASSPRQGQNTGELFF	TGTGCCAGCTCACCGAGACAGGGACAAAACACCGGGGAGCTGTTTTTT
TRBD1	TRBV7-9	.	TRBJ1-1	CASSVRDREWEGEAFF	TGTGCCAGCAGCGTGAGGGACAGGGAGTGGGAAGGTGAAGCTTTCTTT
TRBD1	TRBV28	few	TRBJ2-7	CASTRGDRVPYEQYF	TGTGCCAGCACCCGGGGGGACAGGGTTCCCTACGAGCAGTACTTC
TRBD1	TRBV6-5	.	TRBJ1-2	CASSSRGDSNYGYTF	TGTGCCAGCAGTTCCAGGGGGGATTCTAACTATGGCTACACCTTC
.	TRBV7-8	.	TRBJ1-1	CASSLVGRSTKAFF	TGTGCCAGCAGCTTAGTAGGGAGAAGCACGAAGGCTTTCTTT
.	TRBV7-2	.	TRBJ1-2	CASSLAGGDGYTF	TGTGCCAGCAGCTTGGCGGGGGGCGACGGCTACACCTTC
TRBD1	TRBV4-1	once	TRBJ1-4	CASSQGWGTGSEKLFF	TGCGCCAGCAGCCAAGGTTGGGGGACAGGGTCTGAAAAACTGTTTTTT
TRBD1	TRBV2	few	TRBJ2-1	CASSAQTGTGGMNEQFF	TGTGCCAGCAGCGCCCAAACCGGGACAGGGGGCATGAATGAGCAGTTCTTC
TRBD2	TRBV13	.	TRBJ2-3	CASSLAGGGSSDTQYF	TGTGCCAGCAGCTTAGCGGGAGGCGGGTCGTCAGATACGCAGTATTTT
.	TRBV30	few	TRBJ1-4	CAWSTGLTNEKLFF	TGTGCCTGGAGTACAGGATTGACTAATGAAAAACTGTTTTTT
.	TRBV23-1	.	TRBJ1-1	CASSLQAFYTEAFF	TGCGCCAGCAGTCTACAGGCCTTTTACACTGAAGCTTTCTTT
TRBD1	TRBV18	.	TRBJ1-5	CASSVGTVNQPQHF	TGTGCCAGCTCGGTCGGGACAGTCAATCAGCCCCAGCATTTT
.	TRBV7-2	.	TRBJ1-1	CASSLDAVRGTEAFF	TGTGCCAGCAGCTTAGACGCAGTCCGGGGAACTGAAGCTTTCTTT